Following are 16 T cell receptor beta chains from one sample sequenced in a study of blood T cell repertoires in COVID-19. Libraries were prepared by immunoSEQ multiplex PCR; TCRdb keeps only in-frame clonotypes and omits some of them. The top ten hold roughly 20% of the sample, which has about 200,000 clones, roughly 85% seen once. Sequenced sample: PBMCs or T cells enriched from blood (not recorded which). These TCRs come from a man in his forties who had recovered from COVID-19.

The rearrangement uses TRBV4-1 and TRBJ1-3, with a possible D match to TRBD1 (6 bases). The V gene lost 5 bases and the J gene lost 0 bases, with 14 bases spanning the gap. The germline gives CDR1 MGHRA, CDR2 YSYEKL. The CDR3 is 16 residues long. In DNA, the CDR3 is TGCGCCAGCAGCAGACTACAGGGCCGCTCTGGAAACACCATATATTTT. This translates into CASSRLQGRSGNTIYF.

This chain uses TRBV30 with TRBJ1-1, with D unresolved. The CDR3 length is 11 residues. Trimming stripped 4 bases from V and 8 bases from J, with 11 bases between. CDR1 is GTSNPN, CDR2 SVGIG, per germline (reference sequence). CDR3 bases: TGTGCCTGGAATAGGGAGGGCGAAGCTTTCTTT. Translated: CAWNREGEAFF.

The chain employs TRBV6-6 and TRBJ2-3, with TRBD2 identical over 7 bases. V dropped 8 bases and J dropped 2; count of bases not matched to a gene: 7. Germline V gene lookup returns CDR1 MNHNY and CDR2 SVGAGI (reference sequence). The CDR3 is 14 residues long. CDR3 coding DNA: TGTGCCAGCCGGCTAGCGGTTTTCACAGATACGCAGTATTTT. Amino acid sequence: CASRLAVFTDTQYF.

CDR3 DNA sequence: TGTGCCAGCAGCCAAGCGGGGGAGTGGTCCTACGAGCAGTACTTC. Its translation is CASSQAGEWSYEQYF. The gene calls are TRBV3-1 (or the pseudogene TRBV3-2) and TRBJ2-7; D is possibly TRBD2 (6 bases). This CDR3 is 15 amino acids long. Trimming stripped 1 base from V and 1 base from J, with 11 bases between. Looked up from germline, CDR1 is LGHDT and CDR2 is YNNKEL (reference sequence).

This sequence joins TRBV5-4 and TRBJ1-6; no clear D gene. The CDR3 contains 14 residues. Germline V gives CDR1 SGHNT, CDR2 YYREEE (reference sequence). The V gene lost 2 bases and the J gene lost 5 bases, with 8 bases spanning the gap. CDR3 DNA sequence: TGTGCCAGCAGCTTAAGGAGGGATAATTCACCCCTCCACTTT. It specifies CASSLRRDNSPLHF.

The CDR3 DNA sequence: TGTGCCAGCAGTACAGGGGGCAGGACTAATGAAAAACTGTTTTTT. Its translation: CASSTGGRTNEKLFF. The chain carries TRBV2 and TRBJ1-4; 9 bases fit TRBD1. Germline V lookup: CDR1 SNHLY, CDR2 FYNNEI. CDR3 length equals 15 residues. The V and J ends lost 5 bases and 2 bases, in that order; junction bases with no gene match: 3.

The rearrangement uses TRBV21-1 and TRBJ2-2; whether TRBD1, the table's D call, matches the DNA was not checked. TRBV21-1 is annotated as a pseudogene. The CDR3 is 18 amino acids. The CDR3 region is CASSDVRWQGAPAGELFF. Written as DNA, the CDR3 is TGTGCCAGCAGCGACGTAAGGTGGCAGGGGGCGCCCGCCGGGGAGCTGTTTTTT.

V usage is TRBV7-2 and J usage is TRBJ2-7; 8 bases are a match to TRBD2. This CDR3 comprises 17 residues. After removal of 1 base from V and 4 bases from J, the junction contained 12 bases not matched to a gene. Per the germline V gene, CDR1 is SGHTA and CDR2 is FQGNSA. As DNA, the CDR3 is TGTGCCAGCAGCTTAGTTGGTTTGCGGGGGGATCGTTACGAGCAGTACTTC. It encodes CASSLVGLRGDRYEQYF.

V and J are TRBV27 and TRBJ2-1; D unclear. Deletions cut 4 bases from V and 7 bases from J, with 5 bases between. The CDR3 is made up of 11 amino acids. CDR1 is MNHEY and CDR2 is SMNVEV in the germline V gene (reference sequence). The CDR3 DNA follows: TGTGCCAGCAGTTCCAATAATGAGCAGTTCTTC. It yields the protein CASSSNNEQFF.

This chain uses TRBV6-2 or TRBV6-3 with TRBJ2-5, with D possibly TRBD1 on 5 matching bases. Germline CDR1 MNHEY, CDR2 SVGEGT. The CDR3 sequence is 14 residues long. The V end lost 6 bases, the J end lost 4 bases, and 15 bases lay between the germline ends. This CDR3 is CASSRTTVGETQYF. The CDR3 DNA follows: TGTGCCAGCAGCCGGACAACCGTTGGAGAGACCCAGTACTTC.

The V call is TRBV10-2, the J call TRBJ1-1; D unclear. V was clipped by 11 bases and J by 1 base, with 11 bases between them. This CDR3 comprises 12 residues. Germline V CDR1 and CDR2: WSHSY, SAAADI. DNA of the CDR3: TGCGCCTGTTCGAGGTCGAACACTGAAGCTTTCTTT. Translated: CACSRSNTEAFF.

The rearrangement links TRBV30 to TRBJ2-7; a weak D match, TRBD1 (6 bases). V was clipped by 8 bases and J by 3 bases, with 8 bases between them. This CDR3 is built from 10 residues. Germline V lookup: CDR1 GTSNPN, CDR2 SVGIG (reference sequence). The CDR3 is CALGGYEQYF. Written as DNA, the CDR3 is TGTGCCCTAGGGGGCTACGAGCAGTACTTC.

This rearrangement joins TRBV5-4 to TRBJ1-2; no clear D. Trimming shortened V by 1 base and J by 9 bases, and 16 bases separated the two germline ends. Germline lookup yields CDR1 SGHNT and CDR2 YYREEE (reference sequence). CDR3 length equals 14 residues. CDR3 amino acids: CASSLFSQPLSYTF. The CDR3 DNA sequence: TGTGCCAGCAGCTTGTTCTCACAACCTCTTAGCTACACCTTC.

This clone has just a few counts. The J gene is TRBJ2-7, the V gene TRBV4-1, with a weak D call TRBD1 (6 bases). V lost 1 base and J lost 2, with 21 bases in between. This CDR3 is built from 18 residues. Germline V gene lookup returns CDR1 MGHRA and CDR2 YSYEKL. The CDR3 region is CASSQAHRVSGPTYEQYF. CDR3 coding DNA: TGCGCCAGCAGCCAAGCGCACAGGGTAAGCGGCCCCACCTACGAGCAGTACTTC.

The genes are TRBV30 and TRBJ1-1; 11 nucleotides agree with TRBD1. CDR1 GTSNPN and CDR2 SVGIG come from the germline V gene (reference sequence). The V gene end was trimmed by 1 base and the J gene end by 5 bases; junction bases not matched to a gene: 3. The CDR3 totals 14 residues. CDR3: CAWSAGQGDTEAFF. The CDR3 nucleotides are TGTGCCTGGAGTGCGGGACAGGGGGATACTGAAGCTTTCTTT.

In its sample, this clone was seen once. This chain links TRBV13 with TRBJ1-1; TRBD1 agrees at 10 bases. V dropped 4 bases and J dropped 10; count of bases not matched to a gene: 9. Germline V lookup: CDR1 PRHDT, CDR2 FYEKMQ (reference sequence). The CDR3 extends over 14 amino acids. The CDR3 DNA reads TGTGCCAGCAGCTCCCGTGACAGGGGGCTTGGAGCTTTCTTT. Protein: CASSSRDRGLGAFF. Full variable domain (remainder filled in from reference TRBV13 and TRBJ1-1): AAGVIQSPRHLIKEKRETATLKCYPIPRHDTVYWYQQGPGQDPQFLISFYEKMQSDKGSIPDRFSAQQFSDYHSELNMSSLELGDSALYFCASSSRDRGLGAFFGQGTRLTVV.